This T cell receptor (beta chain) was captured in a study of cytomegalovirus exposure and HLA in healthy donors. After removal of 7 bases from V and 4 bases from J, the junction contained 7 bases not matched to a gene. The CDR3 runs to 13 residues. CDR1 SNHLY and CDR2 FYNNEI come from the germline V gene. Amplification used 60 Vbeta primers and 13 Jbeta primers. TCRdb's table, derived via immunoSEQ multiplex PCR, lists solely in-frame clones and lacks some. The sample has 130,000 to 150,000 clones; around 85% are singletons. The specimen sequenced was PBMCs. J is TRBJ2-7 and V is TRBV2, with 7 bases identical to TRBD1. The sequence was obtained from a woman aged 50 to 60 in good health and CMV-seropositive. For the CDR3, the DNA is TGTGCCAGCAACCAACCAGGGGGTTACGAGCAGTACTTC. This translates into CASNQPGGYEQYF.